This T cell receptor beta chain came from a study of blood T cell repertoires in COVID-19 (TCRdb year 2020). About the study as a whole: The collaborator samples originated in the United States, Italy and Spain and spanned the acute and convalescent phases of COVID-19. The prospective study material was composed of cDNA or gDNA derived from T cells, B-cell-depleted T cells, or PBMCs. Deeply sampled blood TCRbeta repertoires from subjects exposed to, actively infected with, or recovered from COVID-19 were included in the dataset. The repertoires were released in a freely available public database meant as a resource for research on the immune response to SARS-CoV-2. Samples came from the ongoing ImmuneRACE study (first 160 participants) plus 1,254 subjects from 6 global collaborators. The sample metadata nearly always contained a de-identified subject ID, COVID-19 status, age in years and sex. Where available, HLA class I and class II types were taken from metadata supplied by the sample provider and were not determined by assay-based typing.

Summary of the overall study and its limitations: The amount of clinical and demographic metadata varied by source and participant and was provided uncurated.

The collaborating institutions used their own protocols to collect whole blood in K2EDTA tubes. Collaborator samples were shipped for TCRbeta analysis as frozen whole blood, isolated PBMCs, or DNA extracted from either sample type. As to this clone: It has no known antigen specificity. No base qualities exist here, and no much larger clone lies one base off it.

The immunoSEQ Assay, a bias-controlled multiplex PCR, was used to amplify TCRbeta CDR3 regions from genomic DNA. The published analysis was carried out like this. The number of nucleated cells in each sample was estimated from the amplification of reference gene primers within the assay. Sequence reads were collapsed and filtered to measure the absolute abundance of every unique TCRbeta CDR3 rearrangement. For each sample, productive Simpson clonality was calculated by taking the square root of Simpson's diversity index across productive rearrangements. TCRdb's version of the immuneACCESS table is confined to in-frame rearrangements and falls short of the full clone set. An unresolved V gene accounts for under half of the shortfall where checked; the remainder is of unknown origin. V and J calls plus clone size are reproduced from that table; the DNA served to infer D and trimming. This sample has 200,000 to 250,000 clones in its table, and more than 70% of those were observed once. 3.6% of the sample lies in the top ten.

Its CDR3 holds 16 amino acids, cysteine through phenylalanine. Solely the CDR3 DNA is kept, with 48 bases framed from the first base. V gives up 5 bases and J gives up 0 bases, and the segment between their germline ends measures 13 bases. The germline V gene gives CDR1 as SGHTA and CDR2 as FQGNSA. Sequenced material: peripheral blood. The clonotype originates from a woman aged 80 or older with acute or convalescent COVID-19. The chain was built from TRBV7-2 and TRBJ1-4, with the D gene call left open. The sequenced DNA is TGTGCCAGCAGCATTGGCAAGATTGCAACTAATGAAAAACTGTTTTTT. It is translated as CASSIGKIATNEKLFF.